This TCR beta chain originates from a study of cytomegalovirus exposure and HLA in healthy donors. Germline-derived CDR1 and CDR2 are SGHNT and YENEEA. V shed 5 bases and J 6 bases; nucleotides not matched to a gene: 10. The CDR3 consists of 15 residues. This clone was found a few times. Its specificity is not known. PCR was performed using 60 Vbeta and 13 Jbeta primers. Assay: immunoSEQ multiplex PCR; the TCRdb copy retains only in-frame clones and omits some. The sample lists about 130,000 clones, 75% to 85% occurring once. Study-level points and caveats: Most CMV-associated TCR beta chains appeared HLA-restricted in a later analysis. Earlier findings revealed that most TCR beta V segments proved productive either about 87% or about 30% of the time. Trimming of TCR beta V- and J-genes showed a link, identified in a later analysis, to a missense DCLRE1C variant. Accurate HLA-A and HLA-B prediction from TCR beta sequences was reported for most subjects.

The TCR comes from a woman in her forties in good health and CMV-seropositive. V and J are TRBV11-3 and TRBJ2-1; 7 bases map to TRBD2. The sample was PBMCs. The CDR3 loop is CASSPGVAGTNEQFF. The CDR3 nucleotides read TGTGCCAGCAGCCCCGGAGTAGCGGGTACCAATGAGCAGTTCTTC.